The 5 T cell receptor beta chains below all came from one sample that was sequenced in a study of blood T cell repertoires in COVID-19. Generated by immunoSEQ multiplex PCR, the TCRdb table keeps only in-frame clones and is missing some. The data contain about 240,000 clones, about four fifths of them singletons. The sequenced material came from peripheral blood. The receptors originated from a woman aged 18 to 35 with acute or convalescent COVID-19.

The chain has TRBV6-6 and TRBJ2-5; 9 nucleotides agree with TRBD1. The CDR3 loop spans 12 amino acids. J lost 10 bases, V lost 4 bases, and 4 bases had no gene match. CDR1 MNHNY and CDR2 SVGAGI come from the germline V gene (reference sequence). The CDR3 sequence: CASSSTGGGQYF. Written as DNA, the CDR3 is TGTGCCAGCAGTTCTACAGGGGGCGGCCAGTACTTC.

The chain has TRBV18 and TRBJ1-1; weak D call: TRBD1 (5 bases). CDR1 KGHSH and CDR2 LQKENI come from the germline V gene. Trimming pared 3 bases from V and 4 bases from J, leaving 12 bases between. CDR3 length: 14 amino acids. Here the CDR3 DNA reads TGTGCCAGCTCACCCTCTATTGGGGCCACTGAAGCTTTCTTT. It is translated as CASSPSIGATEAFF.

This clone was seen once. The chain links TRBV7-8 to TRBJ2-7, with 8 bases that match TRBD1. Germline V gene lookup returns CDR1 SGHVS and CDR2 FQNEAQ. The CDR3 loop spans 17 amino acids. The V gene end was trimmed by 1 base and the J gene end by 2 bases; junction bases not matched to a gene: 10. The CDR3: CASSLGWGDRPTYEQYF. CDR3 DNA: TGTGCCAGCAGCTTAGGATGGGGGGACAGGCCAACCTACGAGCAGTACTTC.

This chain links TRBV30 with TRBJ2-4; tentative D call: TRBD1 (7 bases). The CDR3 length is 19 residues. The germline CDR1 and CDR2 sequences are GTSNPN and SVGIG (reference sequence). Trimming removed 1 base at V and 0 bases at J, with 22 bases between. The CDR3 sequence is CAWSGLKEGAQLAKNIQYF. DNA of the CDR3: TGTGCCTGGAGTGGCCTTAAGGAGGGGGCCCAACTAGCCAAAAACATTCAGTACTTC. The full variable domain, its missing parts supplied by reference TRBV30 and TRBJ2-4, is SQTIHQWPATLVQPVGSPLSLECTVEGTSNPNLYWYRQAAGRGLQLLFYSVGIGQISSEVPQNLSASRPQDRQFILSSKKLLLSDSGFYLCAWSGLKEGAQLAKNIQYFGAGTRLSVL.

The chain recombines TRBV4-1 with TRBJ2-7; 10 nucleotides match TRBD1. Germline CDR1 reads MGHRA; CDR2 reads YSYEKL. Germline trimming cut 8 bases from V and 5 bases from J; bases unmatched to any gene: 9. This CDR3 is 14 amino acids long. CDR3 DNA sequence: TGCGCCAGCGGATCCGGGACAGGGGTCCACGAGCAGTACTTC. Translation gives CASGSGTGVHEQYF.